Following are 29 T cell receptor beta chains from one sample sequenced in a study of blood T cell repertoires in COVID-19. Generated by immunoSEQ multiplex PCR, the TCRdb table keeps only in-frame clones and is missing some. The table lists under 350,000 clones, 65% to 90% of them singletons. Input material: peripheral blood. Every receptor here comes from a human donor in a cohort sampled during active COVID-19.

The rearrangement links TRBV7-3 to TRBJ1-2; possible D gene TRBD1, 6 bases. The CDR3 is made up of 13 amino acids. Germline-derived CDR1 and CDR2 are SGHTA and FQGTGA. Between the trimmed V and J ends, which lost 2 bases and 8 bases, there was a span of 12 bases. For the CDR3, the DNA is TGTGCCAGCAGCTTAGGGGGCGGAGAAGGCTACACCTTC. Its translation is CASSLGGGEGYTF.

The V call is TRBV6-5, the J call TRBJ1-5; 8 nucleotides agree with TRBD1. Per the germline V gene, CDR1 is MNHEY and CDR2 is SVGAGI. The CDR3 totals 15 residues. The trim removed 6 bases at V and 2 bases at J, leaving 6 bases unmatched. In DNA, the CDR3 is TGTGCCAGCAGGAACGACAGGGGAGGCAATCAGCCCCAGCATTTT. As protein: CASRNDRGGNQPQHF.

A few counts support this clone. This rearrangement joins TRBV5-1 to TRBJ1-1, with 9 bases identical to TRBD1. The ends lost 4 bases at V and 3 bases at J; junction bases unmatched: 7. Germline CDR1 SGHRS, CDR2 YFSETQ. The CDR3 runs to 15 residues. CDR3 coding DNA: TGCGCCAGCAGCAAAGGGACAGGGAGGGACACTGAAGCTTTCTTT. Residues: CASSKGTGRDTEAFF.

This rearrangement joins TRBV4-1 to TRBJ2-1; D may be TRBD1 (6 bases). The CDR3 runs 17 residues. Per germline, CDR1 MGHRA and CDR2 YSYEKL. V shed 4 bases and J shed 2 bases, with 18 bases lying between them. The CDR3 DNA reads as TGCGCCAGCAGCCCCCAGGGGCAGGGGAACCCCTACAATGAGCAGTTCTTC. It yields the protein CASSPQGQGNPYNEQFF.

Only one count was recorded for this clone. The chain has TRBV7-3 and TRBJ2-1; 8 bases agree with TRBD2. V lost 1 base to trimming and J lost 7 bases; unmatched junction nucleotides: 6. This CDR3 is 15 amino acids long. Germline V gives CDR1 SGHTA, CDR2 FQGTGA. As DNA, the CDR3 is TGTGCCAGCAGCTTAAGGTTAGCGGGGAGGAATGAGCAGTTCTTC. It yields the protein CASSLRLAGRNEQFF.

V and J are TRBV7-9 and TRBJ1-1; 11 bases line up with TRBD1. CDR1 and CDR2 from the germline V gene are SEHNR and FQNEAQ (reference sequence). This CDR3 region has 16 residues. J lost 1 base, V lost 3 bases, and 4 bases had no gene match. Here the CDR3 reads CASSLGQGVRNTEAFF. The CDR3, as DNA: TGTGCCAGCAGCTTGGGACAGGGGGTGAGGAACACTGAAGCTTTCTTT.

The genes are TRBV27 and TRBJ2-5; 13 bases are shared with TRBD2. V trimming: 6 bases; J trimming: 5 bases; junction bases outside the gene matches: 9. The CDR3 loop spans 16 amino acids. Germline V lookup: CDR1 MNHEY, CDR2 SMNVEV (reference sequence). CDR3 residues: CASSWTSGGIGETQYF. In nucleotides, the CDR3 is TGTGCCAGCAGCTGGACTAGCGGGGGAATTGGGGAGACCCAGTACTTC.

The chain couples TRBV7-2 to TRBJ2-3, with D possibly matching TRBD2 (7 bases). The CDR3 extends over 16 amino acids. Germline-derived CDR1 and CDR2 are SGHTA and FQGNSA. Trimming took 1 base from V and 5 from J, leaving 16 bases between them. CDR3 nucleotide sequence: TGTGCCAGCAGCTTAGGAGGGGGGGGCCGGGAAGATACGCAGTATTTT. This sequence encodes CASSLGGGGREDTQYF.

V usage is TRBV5-8 and J usage is TRBJ1-4; perhaps TRBD1 as D (5 bases). Germline V CDR1 and CDR2: SGHTS, YDEGEE. This CDR3 spans 17 amino acids. Trimming pared 4 bases from V and 0 bases from J, leaving 16 bases between. The CDR3 bases are TGTGCCAGCAGCCTCGGTTTCGTGACAGCAACTAATGAAAAACTGTTTTTT. Translated, it gives CASSLGFVTATNEKLFF. Using reference TRBV5-8 and TRBJ1-4 for the parts outside the CDR3, the full variable domain is EAGVTQSPTHLIKTRGQQATLRCSPISGHTSVYWYQQALGLGLQFLLWYDEGEERNRGNFPPRFSGRQFPNYSSELNVNALELEDSALYLCASSLGFVTATNEKLFFGSGTQLSVL.

The V gene is TRBV19, the J gene TRBJ2-6, with D unresolved. The germline V gene encodes CDR1 LNHDA and CDR2 SQIVND (reference sequence). The CDR3 has 17 residues. V lost 5 bases and J 0 bases, leaving 14 bases between the germline ends. Here the CDR3 reads CASSGLGTLSGANVLTF. The CDR3 DNA sequence: TGTGCCAGTAGTGGCCTGGGCACCCTCTCTGGGGCCAACGTCCTGACTTTC.

The genes are TRBV7-9 and TRBJ1-5, with 7 bases matching TRBD1. Trimming at V came to 1 base and at J to 0 bases, leaving 6 bases not matched to a gene. The CDR3 covers 17 residues. Looked up from germline, CDR1 is SEHNR and CDR2 is FQNEAQ (reference sequence). The CDR3 reads CASSLGQGENSNQPQHF. CDR3 DNA sequence: TGTGCCAGCAGCTTAGGACAGGGAGAAAATAGCAATCAGCCCCAGCATTTT.

In DNA form, the CDR3 reads TGTGCCAGCAGCTTTCGGGGGAACACTGAAGCTTTCTTT. It specifies CASSFRGNTEAFF. The chain uses TRBV11-2 and TRBJ1-1; D is uncertain. V was shortened by 3 bases and J by 1 base, with 6 bases between the two germline ends. CDR3 size: 13 residues. CDR1 and CDR2 from the germline V gene are SGHAT and FQNNGV.

V and J are TRBV27 and TRBJ2-1; 7 bases are shared with TRBD1. With 6 bases clipped from V and 3 bases from J, the junction kept 11 bases outside the gene matches. This CDR3 region has 16 residues. Looked up from germline, CDR1 is MNHEY and CDR2 is SMNVEV (reference sequence). The CDR3 is CASSVVGQSFYNEQFF. For the CDR3, the DNA is TGTGCCAGCAGCGTCGTGGGACAGTCCTTCTACAATGAGCAGTTCTTC.

The V gene is TRBV5-6, the J gene TRBJ1-2; 7 bases line up with TRBD1. This CDR3 is built from 14 residues. Germline assignment: CDR1 SGHDT and CDR2 YYEEEE. The junction had 4 bases not matched to a gene; V was cut back by 1 base and J by 4 bases. CDR3: CASSLNRGPYGYTF. The CDR3 region has the DNA TGTGCCAGCAGCTTGAACAGGGGTCCCTATGGCTACACCTTC.

The CDR3 loop reads CASSSRDDGLVRTSLYF. The DNA for the CDR3 is TGCGCCAGCAGTTCCCGGGACGATGGACTAGTGCGGACCTCTTTATATTTT. This rearrangement joins TRBV10-1 to TRBJ1-3, with a tentative D call TRBD1 (5 bases). Trimming stripped 5 bases from V and 14 bases from J, with 31 bases between. Germline V gene lookup returns CDR1 WNHNN and CDR2 SYGVQD (reference sequence). This CDR3 has 17 residues.

This rearrangement joins TRBV9 to TRBJ1-2; a possible D gene is TRBD1 (5 bases). V was shortened by 0 bases and J by 6 bases, with 18 bases between the two germline ends. CDR1 and CDR2 from the germline V gene are SGDLS and YYNGEE. The CDR3 consists of 16 residues. The chain's CDR3 is CASSVGVNGGVHGYTF. CDR3 nucleotide sequence: TGTGCCAGCAGCGTAGGGGTGAACGGGGGGGTACATGGCTACACCTTC.

Comment on this clone: Other DNA sequences in this specimen translate into the identical CDR3. The genes are TRBV5-1 and TRBJ2-3; 10 bases line up with TRBD2. The V segment lost 0 bases and the J segment 1 base; nucleotides outside the gene matches: 2. The CDR3 sequence is 16 residues long. The germline gives CDR1 SGHRS, CDR2 YFSETQ. The CDR3 nucleotides read TGCGCCAGCAGCTTGGGTCTAGCGGGGGGCACAGATACGCAGTATTTT. Amino acid sequence: CASSLGLAGGTDTQYF.

The chain combines TRBV3-1 (or the pseudogene TRBV3-2) with TRBJ1-3; D possibly corresponds to TRBD1 (6 bases). The CDR3 extends over 15 amino acids. CDR1 LGHDT and CDR2 YNNKEL come from the germline V gene (reference sequence). V was pared by 3 bases and J by 0 bases, with 9 bases between. The CDR3 coding sequence is TGTGCCAGCAGCCAGCTAGGGGGCTCTGGAAACACCATATATTTT. It yields the protein CASSQLGGSGNTIYF.

This chain uses TRBV7-3 with TRBJ2-3; TRBD2 matches 13 bases. Germline CDR1 is SGHTA and CDR2 is FQGTGA. J was trimmed by 3 bases and V by 4 bases; bases with no gene match: 4. The length of the CDR3 is 16 residues. CDR3 protein: CASSSRLAGGTDTQYF. The CDR3 nucleotides are TGTGCCAGCAGCTCCAGACTAGCGGGGGGAACAGATACGCAGTATTTT.

The chain carries TRBV7-2 and TRBJ2-3, with D possibly matching TRBD1 (5 bases). Germline CDR1 reads SGHTA; CDR2 reads FQGNSA. V was clipped by 6 bases and J by 4 bases, with 11 bases between them. CDR3 length: 13 residues. CDR3: CASSPQVSDTQYF. The CDR3, as DNA: TGTGCCAGCAGTCCACAGGTGTCAGATACGCAGTATTTT.

The genes are TRBV19 and TRBJ1-2, with D maybe TRBD1 (5 bases). V was cut by 0 bases and J by 4 bases, with 9 bases left in between. The germline V gene has CDR1 LNHDA and CDR2 SQIVND (reference sequence). The CDR3 spans 14 residues. CDR3 residues: CASSIDRDSYGYTF. CDR3 DNA sequence: TGTGCCAGTAGTATAGACAGGGACTCCTATGGCTACACCTTC.

The V gene is TRBV15, the J gene TRBJ2-7; possibly TRBD1 for D (6 bases). Germline V lookup: CDR1 LNHNV, CDR2 YYDKDF (reference sequence). Trimming pared 2 bases from V and 5 bases from J, leaving 19 bases between. This CDR3 is built from 16 residues. CDR3 sequence reads: CATSRPVGRGVNEQYF. The CDR3 bases are TGTGCCACCAGCAGACCGGTGGGCAGGGGAGTGAACGAGCAGTACTTC.

The chain combines TRBV7-2 with TRBJ1-5; 7 bases map to TRBD1. CDR1 is SGHTA and CDR2 is FQGNSA in the germline V gene. The CDR3 has 16 amino acids. The V and J ends lost 5 bases and 4 bases, in that order; junction bases with no gene match: 11. The CDR3: CASSLYVAGGNQPQHF. The CDR3 coding sequence is TGTGCCAGCAGCCTGTATGTGGCAGGGGGGAATCAGCCCCAGCATTTT.

This clone appeared a single time. This chain connects TRBV6-5 to TRBJ1-5, with D maybe TRBD1 (6 bases). The CDR3 runs 15 residues. CDR1 is MNHEY, CDR2 SVGAGI, per germline. V shed 6 bases and J shed 0 bases, with 12 bases lying between them. The CDR3 bases are TGTGCCAGCAGAGTAGGACAGTATAGCAATCAGCCCCAGCATTTT. It codes for CASRVGQYSNQPQHF.

The chain is built from TRBV12-3 or TRBV12-4 and TRBJ1-4; no clear D. V lost 3 bases to trimming and J lost 4 bases, with 6 bases between them. This CDR3 spans 13 amino acids. CDR3 in amino acids: CASSFEFNEKLFF. The CDR3 DNA reads as TGTGCCAGCAGTTTCGAGTTTAATGAAAAACTGTTTTTT.

On this clone itself: This same CDR3 is encoded by further DNA sequences in the sample. V and J are TRBV5-1 and TRBJ1-5; no definite D call. Trimming removed 0 bases from V and 5 bases from J, with 6 bases in between. Germline-derived CDR1 and CDR2 are SGHRS and YFSETQ. The CDR3 is made up of 13 amino acids. The CDR3 DNA reads as TGCGCCAGCAGCTTGGGGGGAGATCAGCCCCAGCATTTT. Translating gives CASSLGGDQPQHF. The full variable domain, rest sourced from reference TRBV5-1 and TRBJ1-5, is KAGVTQTPRYLIKTRGQQVTLSCSPISGHRSVSWYQQTPGQGLQFLFEYFSETQRNKGNFPGRFSGRQFSNSRSEMNVSTLELGDSALYLCASSLGGDQPQHFGDGTRLSIL.

V is TRBV19 and J is TRBJ2-2; D unclear. The V end lost 6 bases, the J end lost 1 base, and 12 bases lay between the germline ends. CDR3 size: 15 residues. Germline V gene data show CDR1 as LNHDA and CDR2 as SQIVND (reference sequence). CDR3 protein: CASRGLGRNTGELFF. The CDR3 DNA follows: TGTGCCAGTAGGGGCCTGGGTAGGAACACCGGGGAGCTGTTTTTT.

The chain recombines TRBV29-1 with TRBJ2-1, with 9 bases that match TRBD2. Germline V gene data show CDR1 as SQVTM and CDR2 as ANQGSEA. The CDR3 runs to 14 residues. V gave up 4 bases and J gave up 5 bases; unmatched junction bases: 6. In nucleotides, the CDR3 is TGCAGCGTTGTACTAGCGGGTCATAACAATGAGCAGTTCTTC. Translated, it gives CSVVLAGHNNEQFF.

This clone showed up just a few times. This CDR3 reads CASSLAGGSEQYF. DNA of the CDR3: TGTGCCAGCAGCTTAGCGGGGGGGTCCGAGCAGTACTTC. The chain links TRBV11-2 to TRBJ2-7; 8 nucleotides match TRBD2. The J segment lost 6 bases and the V segment lost 1 base, leaving 2 bases of the junction unmatched. This CDR3 has 13 amino acids. Looked up from germline, CDR1 is SGHAT and CDR2 is FQNNGV.